This T cell receptor (beta chain) was identified during a study of blood T cell repertoires in COVID-19. Overall study: Both acute and convalescent COVID-19 samples were obtained from the United States, Italy and Spain. PBMCs, B-cell-depleted T cells, or T cells provided the cDNA or gDNA that made up the material.

Under the authors' procedure: Using reference gene primer amplification, nucleated cell counts were estimated. TCRdb's copy holds only in-frame clones and misses some; the assay was immunoSEQ multiplex PCR. For V, J and clone size, that table is used; D and trimming come from the DNA. The profile shows about 240,000 clones, more than 75% of them singletons. The CDR3 is made up of 15 amino acids. The germline CDR1 and CDR2 sequences are SGHTA and FQGNSA. V was clipped by 9 bases and J by 6 bases, with 22 bases between them. The sequence came from a woman between 40 and 50 years old who had recovered from COVID-19. Sequenced input: peripheral blood. The chain couples TRBV7-2 to TRBJ2-3; perhaps TRBD2 as D (6 bases). The CDR3 region is CARPATSSEGDTQYF. Here the CDR3 DNA reads TGTGCCAGGCCAGCTACATCTAGCGAGGGGGATACGCAGTATTTT.